One and the same sample provided the 8 T cell receptor beta chains below, sequenced in a study of cytomegalovirus exposure and HLA in healthy donors. Using immunoSEQ multiplex PCR, the repertoire was profiled, and TCRdb retains in-frame clones only, with some absent. The table records approximately 150,000 clones, 84% of them present only once. Sequences were obtained from PBMCs. Every receptor here comes from a man aged 25-40 years in good health and CMV-seropositive.

For the CDR3, the DNA is TGTGCCAGCTCGCGCTATGGGGGACAGGGTATATACGAGCAGTACTTC. Its translation: CASSRYGGQGIYEQYF. V and J are TRBV18 and TRBJ2-7, with 9 positions matching TRBD1. Losses at the gene ends were 6 bases for V and 4 bases for J; bases not matched to a gene: 13. Germline lookup yields CDR1 KGHSH and CDR2 LQKENI. The CDR3 is 16 amino acids.

The V call is TRBV6-5, the J call TRBJ2-2; D perhaps matches TRBD2 (6 bases). Trimming took off 5 bases at V and 4 bases at J, with 14 bases between the two ends. Looked up from germline, CDR1 is MNHEY and CDR2 is SVGAGI. This CDR3 has 15 amino acids. The CDR3 nucleotides are TGTGCCAGCAGTACACCGGGACTCACCACCGGGGAGCTGTTTTTT. Translating it yields CASSTPGLTTGELFF.

The chain is built from TRBV7-9 and TRBJ1-5; TRBD1 matches at 7 bases. CDR1 is SEHNR, CDR2 FQNEAQ, per germline (reference sequence). V trimming: 1 base; J trimming: 7 bases; junction bases outside the gene matches: 7. This CDR3 region has 15 residues. CDR3 protein: CASSLVGGAPQPQHF. CDR3 sequence (DNA): TGTGCCAGCAGCTTAGTAGGGGGCGCGCCCCAGCCCCAGCATTTT.

This chain links TRBV11-2 with TRBJ2-7; no firm D call. Trimming took off 3 bases at V and 7 bases at J, with 13 bases between the two ends. From germline, CDR1 is SGHAT and CDR2 FQNNGV. The CDR3 length is 13 residues. CDR3 protein: CASSFSWSEEQYF. The CDR3 DNA reads as TGTGCCAGCAGCTTCTCGTGGTCCGAGGAGCAGTACTTC.

The rearrangement links TRBV28 to TRBJ2-1; TRBD2 matches at 9 bases. The CDR3 is 17 residues long. After removal of 2 bases from V and 5 bases from J, the junction contained 10 bases not matched to a gene. Germline lookup yields CDR1 MDHEN and CDR2 SYDVKM. CDR3 sequence: CASSLRGGGPRDNEQFF. The DNA of the CDR3 is TGTGCCAGCAGTTTACGCGGGGGGGGGCCCCGGGACAATGAGCAGTTCTTC.

The chain carries TRBV5-5 and TRBJ1-4, with no clear D. The CDR3 is 15 residues long. With 4 bases removed from V and 0 bases from J, the gap between germline ends came to 10 bases. Germline V CDR1 and CDR2: SGHKS, YYEKEE (reference sequence). In nucleotides, the CDR3 is TGTGCCAGCAGCCCCGAGCCTGCAACTAATGAAAAACTGTTTTTT. Translating gives CASSPEPATNEKLFF.

The chain has TRBV5-6 and TRBJ1-2; TRBD1 might be the D (6 bases). In germline, CDR1 is SGHDT, CDR2 YYEEEE. The CDR3 length is 15 residues. Trimming shortened V by 4 bases and J by 5 bases, and 18 bases separated the two germline ends. This CDR3 is CASSGGPGQGYGYTF. The CDR3 nucleotides read TGTGCCAGCAGCGGAGGCCCTGGCCAGGGGTATGGCTACACCTTC.

This chain connects TRBV13 to TRBJ2-7; weak D call: TRBD1 (6 bases). V lost 0 bases and J lost 6, with 6 bases in between. The CDR3 runs to 12 residues. From germline, CDR1 is PRHDT and CDR2 FYEKMQ (reference sequence). CDR3 DNA: TGTGCCAGCAGCTTAGGCAGGGGCGAGCAGTACTTC. It is translated as CASSLGRGEQYF.